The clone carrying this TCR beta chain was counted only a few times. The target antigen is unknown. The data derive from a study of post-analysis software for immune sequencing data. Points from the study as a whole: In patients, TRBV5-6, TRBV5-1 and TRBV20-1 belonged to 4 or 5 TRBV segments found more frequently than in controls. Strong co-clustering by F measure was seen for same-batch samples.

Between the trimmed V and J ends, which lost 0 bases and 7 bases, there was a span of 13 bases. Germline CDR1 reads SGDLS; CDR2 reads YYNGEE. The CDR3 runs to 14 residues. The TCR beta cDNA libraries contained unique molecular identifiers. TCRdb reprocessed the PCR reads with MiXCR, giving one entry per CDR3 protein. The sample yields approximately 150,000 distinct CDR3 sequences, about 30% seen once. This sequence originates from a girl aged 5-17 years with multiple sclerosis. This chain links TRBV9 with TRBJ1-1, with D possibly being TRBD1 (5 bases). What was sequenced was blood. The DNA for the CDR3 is TGTGCCAGCAGCGTAGACGAAGGGGAGGATGAAGCTTTCTTT. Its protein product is CASSVDEGEDEAFF.